This is a list of T cell receptor beta chains from one sample in a study. TCRdb re-derived calls from the 5' RACE reads in MiXCR, one entry per CDR3 protein. The sample includes 7,500 to 10,000 distinct CDR3 sequences, roughly 60% of them seen just once. The source material was tumor-infiltrating memory CD4+ T cells sorted from the breast tumor. These TCRs come from a female donor with breast cancer. Both conserved end residues are part of each CDR3. The D gene is left open where the match is weak. Clone size appears in some rows only: once, few, many, or a class for an expanded clone.

d_call	clone_size	j_call	v_call	cdr3_aa	cdr3_nt
TRBD2	.	TRBJ2-1	TRBV20-1	CSAISSGPSSDNEQFF	TGCAGTGCTATCTCTAGCGGCCCTTCGAGTGACAATGAGCAGTTCTTC
.	once	TRBJ2-3	TRBV15	CATSRDLTGENTDTQYF	TGTGCCACCAGCAGAGACCTCACTGGGGAAAACACAGATACGCAGTATTTT
.	.	TRBJ2-3	TRBV7-8	CASSAARWQGPTDTQYF	TGTGCCAGCAGCGCGGCCAGGTGGCAGGGCCCCACAGATACGCAGTATTTT
TRBD2	.	TRBJ2-7	TRBV27	CASRLKGTSGGEQYF	TGTGCCAGCAGGCTTAAGGGGACTAGCGGCGGGGAGCAGTACTTC
TRBD1	.	TRBJ2-3	TRBV24-1	CATSDPTADRGKPMGDTQYF	TGTGCCACCAGTGATCCGACGGCCGACAGGGGAAAACCTATGGGAGATACGCAGTATTTT
.	.	TRBJ2-5	TRBV6-2/TRBV6-3	CASSYGETQYF	TGTGCCAGCAGTTACGGCGAGACCCAGTACTTC
.	.	TRBJ2-1	TRBV6-5	CASSRRASVHNEQFF	TGTGCCAGCAGTCGCCGGGCTAGTGTACACAATGAGCAGTTCTTC
.	.	TRBJ2-1	TRBV5-6	CASSPLLSGGSYNEQFF	TGTGCCAGCAGCCCCCTCTTGAGCGGCGGGTCCTACAATGAGCAGTTCTTC
TRBD1	.	TRBJ2-1	TRBV24-1	CATSDARGTGSNEQFF	TGTGCCACCAGTGACGCCCGGGGGACAGGGAGTAATGAGCAGTTCTTC
.	.	TRBJ2-5	TRBV7-9	CAGSLRGRPQETQYF	TGTGCCGGCAGCTTAAGGGGCCGGCCCCAAGAGACCCAGTACTTC
.	.	TRBJ1-1	TRBV5-1	CASSLAGNTEAFF	TGCGCCAGCAGCTTGGCGGGGAACACTGAAGCTTTCTTT
TRBD2	.	TRBJ2-2	TRBV7-9	CASSSGGLSNTGELFF	TGTGCCAGCAGCTCGGGGGGACTCTCGAACACCGGGGAGCTGTTTTTT
.	.	TRBJ2-7	TRBV5-1	CASSLSSSGVYEQYF	TGCGCCAGCAGCTTGAGTTCTTCGGGGGTCTACGAGCAGTACTTC
.	.	TRBJ1-3	TRBV7-2	CASSWTGLSGNTIYF	TGTGCCAGCAGCTGGACGGGCCTCTCTGGAAACACCATATATTTT
.	.	TRBJ2-1	TRBV7-2	CASTPTAEPYNEQFF	TGTGCCAGCACCCCCACCGCGGAACCTTACAATGAGCAGTTCTTC
TRBD1	few	TRBJ1-2	TRBV5-1	CASSLAQGAGYTF	TGCGCCAGCAGCTTGGCTCAGGGGGCTGGCTACACCTTC
.	.	TRBJ2-1	TRBV7-2	CASSLRGRGSYNEQFF	TGTGCCAGCAGCTTAAGGGGCCGTGGGTCCTACAATGAGCAGTTCTTC
TRBD2	.	TRBJ2-2	TRBV20-1	CSASVLAIGELFF	TGCAGTGCCAGTGTACTAGCGATCGGGGAGCTGTTTTTT
.	.	TRBJ2-7	TRBV7-9	CASSVDSDEQYF	TGTGCCAGCAGCGTGGACTCGGACGAGCAGTACTTC
.	.	TRBJ2-7	TRBV20-1	CSAQWGGRGSEQYF	TGCAGTGCTCAGTGGGGGGGAAGGGGGTCCGAGCAGTACTTC
TRBD2	.	TRBJ2-3	TRBV30	CAWSLAGARTDTQYF	TGTGCCTGGAGCTTAGCGGGAGCCCGCACAGATACGCAGTATTTT
TRBD2	.	TRBJ2-1	TRBV12-3/TRBV12-4	CASTDSGGNNEQFF	TGTGCCAGCACCGATAGCGGGGGGAACAATGAGCAGTTCTTC